This TCR beta chain emerged from a study of radiation and T cells in renal cell carcinoma. Study outcomes and limitations: No pretreatment tumor biopsies were available for baseline clonotypes.

Sample time point: blood 4 weeks post-SBRT, at nephrectomy. Treatment: 15 Gy SBRT to primary tumor, nephrectomy 4 weeks later. On this clone: Its antigen is currently unknown.

This table comes from immunoSEQ multiplex PCR, and its TCRdb copy is limited to in-frame clones, with some not included. The table shows about 170,000 clones, with around 89% occurring only once. J was trimmed by 7 bases and V by 3 bases; bases with no gene match: 5. The germline CDR1 and CDR2 sequences are WNHNN and SYGVQD (reference sequence). This CDR3 region has 13 residues. The chain combines TRBV10-1 with TRBJ2-7; 8 nucleotides align to TRBD1. This material consisted of blood, taken from a patient whose treatment included radiotherapy and nephrectomy. This clonotype was obtained from a woman between 50 and 59 years old with renal cell carcinoma. The CDR3 protein is CASSDQGAGEQYF. The CDR3 DNA follows: TGCGCCAGCAGTGACCAGGGGGCTGGGGAGCAGTACTTC.